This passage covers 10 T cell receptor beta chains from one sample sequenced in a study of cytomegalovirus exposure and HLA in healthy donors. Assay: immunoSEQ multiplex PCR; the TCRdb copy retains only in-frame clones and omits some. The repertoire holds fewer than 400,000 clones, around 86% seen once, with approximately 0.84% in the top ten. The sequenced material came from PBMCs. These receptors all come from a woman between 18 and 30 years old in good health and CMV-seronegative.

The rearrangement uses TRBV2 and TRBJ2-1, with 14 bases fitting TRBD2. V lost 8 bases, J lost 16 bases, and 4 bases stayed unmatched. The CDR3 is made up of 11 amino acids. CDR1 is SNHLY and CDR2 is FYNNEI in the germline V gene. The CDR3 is CASQGLAGGFF. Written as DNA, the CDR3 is TGTGCCAGCCAAGGACTAGCGGGAGGATTCTTC.

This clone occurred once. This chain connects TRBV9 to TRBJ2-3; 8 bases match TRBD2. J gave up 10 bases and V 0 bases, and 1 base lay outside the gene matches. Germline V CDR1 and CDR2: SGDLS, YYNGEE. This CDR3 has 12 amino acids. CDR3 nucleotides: TGTGCCAGCAGCGTAGGGCGGGAGGCGCAGTATTTT. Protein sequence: CASSVGREAQYF. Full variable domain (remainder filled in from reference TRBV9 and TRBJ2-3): DSGVTQTPKHLITATGQRVTLRCSPRSGDLSVYWYQQSLDQGLQFLIQYYNGEERAKGNILERFSAQQFPDLHSELNLSSLELGDSALYFCASSVGREAQYFGPGTRLTVL.

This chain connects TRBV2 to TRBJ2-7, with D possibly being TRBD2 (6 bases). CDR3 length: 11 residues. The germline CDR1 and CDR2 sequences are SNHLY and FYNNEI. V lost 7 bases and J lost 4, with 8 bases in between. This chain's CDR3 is CASTREYEQYF. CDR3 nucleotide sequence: TGTGCCAGCACGCGGGAATACGAGCAGTACTTC.

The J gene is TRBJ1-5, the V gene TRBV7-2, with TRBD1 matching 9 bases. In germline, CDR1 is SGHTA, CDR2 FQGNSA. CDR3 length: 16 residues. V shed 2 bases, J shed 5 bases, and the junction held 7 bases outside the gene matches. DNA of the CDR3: TGTGCCAGCAGCTTAAGGTGGGGACAGGGAGATCAGCCCCAGCATTTT. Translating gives CASSLRWGQGDQPQHF.

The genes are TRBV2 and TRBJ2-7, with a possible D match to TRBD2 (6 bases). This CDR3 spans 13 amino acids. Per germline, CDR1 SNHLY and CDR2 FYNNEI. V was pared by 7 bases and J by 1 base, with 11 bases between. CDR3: CASTGDVSYEQYF. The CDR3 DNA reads TGTGCCAGCACGGGGGATGTGTCCTACGAGCAGTACTTC.

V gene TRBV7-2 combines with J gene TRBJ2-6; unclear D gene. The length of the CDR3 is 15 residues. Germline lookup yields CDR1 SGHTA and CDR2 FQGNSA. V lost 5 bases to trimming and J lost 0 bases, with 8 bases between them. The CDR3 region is CASSPILSGANVLTF. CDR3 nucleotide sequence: TGTGCCAGCAGCCCTATCCTCTCTGGGGCCAACGTCCTGACTTTC.

The CDR3 DNA reads TGTGCCATCAGGACTACAGGGGCGGGAAACACCATATATTTT. The encoded protein is CAIRTTGAGNTIYF. V gene TRBV10-3 combines with J gene TRBJ1-3, with TRBD1 matching over 7 bases. This CDR3 region has 14 residues. Germline assignment: CDR1 ENHRY and CDR2 SYGVKD. V was clipped by 6 bases and J by 4 bases; unmatched bases: 6.

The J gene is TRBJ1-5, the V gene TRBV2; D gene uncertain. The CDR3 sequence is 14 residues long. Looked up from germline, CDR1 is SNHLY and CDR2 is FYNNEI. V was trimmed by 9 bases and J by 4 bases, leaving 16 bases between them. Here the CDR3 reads CASGENLGNQPQHF. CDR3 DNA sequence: TGTGCCAGTGGGGAGAACCTAGGGAATCAGCCCCAGCATTTT.

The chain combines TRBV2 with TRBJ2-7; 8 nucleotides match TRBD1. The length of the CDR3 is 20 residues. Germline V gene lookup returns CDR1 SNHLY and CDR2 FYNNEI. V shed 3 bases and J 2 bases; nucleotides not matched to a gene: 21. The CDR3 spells CASSDMAGTGEYLNTYEQYF. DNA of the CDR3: TGTGCCAGCAGTGATATGGCTGGGACAGGTGAATACCTGAATACCTACGAGCAGTACTTC.

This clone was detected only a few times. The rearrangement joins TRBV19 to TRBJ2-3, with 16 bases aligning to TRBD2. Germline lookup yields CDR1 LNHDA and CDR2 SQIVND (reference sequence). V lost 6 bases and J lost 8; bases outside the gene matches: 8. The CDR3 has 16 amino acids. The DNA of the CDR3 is TGTGCCAGTAGGACAGGGACTAGCGGGAGGGCCGGTACGCAGTATTTT. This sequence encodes CASRTGTSGRAGTQYF.